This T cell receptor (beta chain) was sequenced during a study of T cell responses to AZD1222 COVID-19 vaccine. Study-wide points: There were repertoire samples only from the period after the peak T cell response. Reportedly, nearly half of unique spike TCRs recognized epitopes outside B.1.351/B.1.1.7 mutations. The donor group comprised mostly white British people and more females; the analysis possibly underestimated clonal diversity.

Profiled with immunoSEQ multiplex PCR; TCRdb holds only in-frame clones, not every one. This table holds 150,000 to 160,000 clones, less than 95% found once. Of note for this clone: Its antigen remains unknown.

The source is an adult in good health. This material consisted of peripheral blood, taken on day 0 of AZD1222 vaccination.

The CDR3 spells CASNPRQGSSYNEQFF. The CDR3, as DNA: TGTGCCAGTAACCCCCGACAGGGAAGCTCCTACAATGAGCAGTTCTTC. This rearrangement joins TRBV19 to TRBJ2-1; 7 bases agree with TRBD1. CDR1 and CDR2 (germline): LNHDA, SQIVND (reference sequence). Unmatched junction bases numbered 9, after V lost 7 bases and J lost 0 bases. The CDR3 runs to 16 residues.